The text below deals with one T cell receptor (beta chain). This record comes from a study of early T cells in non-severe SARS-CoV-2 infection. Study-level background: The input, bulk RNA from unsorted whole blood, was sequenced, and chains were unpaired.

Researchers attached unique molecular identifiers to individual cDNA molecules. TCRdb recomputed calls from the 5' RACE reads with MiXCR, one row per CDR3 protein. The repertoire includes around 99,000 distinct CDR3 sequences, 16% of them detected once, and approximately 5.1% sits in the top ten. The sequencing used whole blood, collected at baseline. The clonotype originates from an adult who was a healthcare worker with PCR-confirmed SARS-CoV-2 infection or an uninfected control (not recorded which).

For the CDR3, the DNA is TGTGCCAGCAGGTCGACAGGGCCTGGAAACACCATATATTTT. It yields the protein CASRSTGPGNTIYF. The rearrangement links TRBV7-6 to TRBJ1-3; 7 nucleotides agree with TRBD1. Germline V CDR1 and CDR2: SGHVS, FNYEAQ. The CDR3 length is 14 residues. V shed 6 bases and J 2 bases; nucleotides not matched to a gene: 4.